This T cell receptor (beta chain) was sequenced during a study of graft-versus-host responses after intestinal transplantation. For the study at large: The study gave all recipients anti-thymocyte globulin induction, then tacrolimus and steroids for 2 to 3 years. Overall study findings and caveats: Where graft-donor T cell macrochimerism was present, patients had high graft-versus-host to host-versus-graft clonal ratios in allografts.

Germline values: CDR1 SGHAT, CDR2 FQNNGV. Trimming removed 2 bases at V and 0 bases at J, with 8 bases between. This CDR3 is built from 15 residues. A remark on this clone: Its matching antigen is unknown.

Here immunoSEQ multiplex PCR was the method, and the copy in TCRdb shows in-frame clones only, minus some. The sample lists about 71,000 clones, 90% occurring once. This clonotype originated in a human donor who received an intestinal transplant. The rearrangement joins TRBV11-2 to TRBJ2-1; D might be TRBD2 (5 bases). Sequenced here: unstimulated CD8+ T cells sorted from spleen or lymph node cells, sampled before intestinal transplant. This chain's CDR3 is CASSLRESSYNEQFF. As DNA, the CDR3 is TGTGCCAGCAGCTTACGGGAAAGCTCCTACAATGAGCAGTTCTTC.